Below, one T cell receptor beta chain is given with its context. The target antigen is unknown. The sample belongs to a study of cytomegalovirus exposure and HLA in healthy donors. Broader study findings: Available immune exposure information covered CMV serostatus only.

The V end was cut by 5 bases, the J end by 0 bases, with 14 bases between. The CDR3 is 16 residues long. Germline CDR1 is SGHTA and CDR2 is FQGNSA. Donors had nominal health at sampling but likely had unrecorded immune exposures. PCR amplification relied on 60 Vbeta primers (plus 13 Jbeta primers). Assay used: immunoSEQ multiplex PCR; TCRdb lists only in-frame clones, some missing. The sample has about 78,000 clones, about four fifths seen once. The clonotype comes from a man in his fifties in good health and CMV-seropositive. The chain joins TRBV7-2 to TRBJ2-4; maybe TRBD2 (6 bases). The source material was PBMCs. This CDR3 is CASSPWDFLAKNIQYF. CDR3 DNA: TGTGCCAGCAGCCCCTGGGACTTCCTAGCCAAAAACATTCAGTACTTC.